A single sample is the source of the 29 T cell receptor beta chains below, sequenced in a study of T cells in Graves' hyperthyroidism and ophthalmopathy. TCR beta CDR3 regions were amplified from RNA transcripts. TCR CDR3 regions were first amplified by RT-PCR with HTBI primers. TCRdb recomputed calls from the multiplex PCR reads with MiXCR, one row per CDR3 protein. The profile shows 450,000 to 700,000 distinct CDR3 sequences, about 43% of them singletons. Sequenced sample: peripheral blood or thyroid tissue (not recorded which). The receptor set was obtained from an adult woman with Graves' disease, either hyperthyroidism or ophthalmopathy (not recorded which).

This clonotype was counted at least ten times. The chain carries TRBV20-1 and TRBJ2-5; possible D gene TRBD2, 6 bases. Trimming shortened V by 3 bases and J by 3 bases, and 14 bases separated the two germline ends. The CDR3 extends over 14 amino acids. From germline, CDR1 is DFQATT and CDR2 SNEGSKA (reference sequence). For the CDR3, the DNA is TGCAGTGCTAGGACCGGGAGCATGGAAGAGACCCAGTACTTC. Encoded protein: CSARTGSMEETQYF.

The chain is built from TRBV15 and TRBJ1-2; 11 bases match TRBD1. Germline V gene data show CDR1 as LNHNV and CDR2 as YYDKDF (reference sequence). The V gene end was trimmed by 4 bases and the J gene end by 1 base; junction bases not matched to a gene: 2. This CDR3 is 15 amino acids long. The CDR3 coding sequence is TGTGCCACCAGCACAGGGACAGGGGGTAACTATGGCTACACCTTC. It yields the protein CATSTGTGGNYGYTF.

This clonotype was seen at least ten times. The V and J genes are TRBV7-3 and TRBJ2-1; tentative D call: TRBD1 (6 bases). V dropped 5 bases and J dropped 4 bases, with 15 bases sitting between them. From germline, CDR1 is SGHTA and CDR2 FQGTGA. The CDR3 runs to 15 residues. The CDR3 bases are TGTGCCAGCAGCCCCGATCGGACAGAATACAATGAGCAGTTCTTC. This translates into CASSPDRTEYNEQFF.

The chain links TRBV4-3 to TRBJ2-2; D may be TRBD1 (6 bases). V dropped 3 bases and J dropped 8 bases, with 10 bases sitting between them. Germline CDR1 and CDR2: LGHNA and YSLEER. The CDR3 runs to 13 residues. CDR3 bases: TGCGCCAGCAGCCAGCAGGGGCTAGGGGAGCTGTTTTTT. Translated: CASSQQGLGELFF.

The chain is built from TRBV19 and TRBJ1-3; weak D call: TRBD1 (6 bases). V lost 8 bases to trimming and J lost 4 bases, with 30 bases between them. CDR1 is LNHDA and CDR2 is SQIVND in the germline V gene (reference sequence). The CDR3 covers 19 residues. CDR3 sequence reads: CASGEGGRGFAAIGNTIYF. In DNA, the CDR3 is TGTGCCAGTGGGGAGGGGGGCCGAGGCTTTGCGGCCATCGGAAACACCATATATTTT.

The chain carries TRBV7-8 and TRBJ2-2, with 9 bases lining up with TRBD1. The J segment lost 4 bases and the V segment lost 5 bases, leaving 2 bases of the junction unmatched. CDR1 SGHVS and CDR2 FQNEAQ come from the germline V gene. The CDR3 runs to 14 residues. The CDR3 sequence is CASSGTGLTGELFF. In DNA form, the CDR3 reads TGTGCCAGCAGCGGGACAGGGCTCACCGGGGAGCTGTTTTTT.

V is TRBV7-9 and J is TRBJ2-5; 7 bases fit TRBD1. From germline, CDR1 is SEHNR and CDR2 FQNEAQ (reference sequence). This CDR3 region has 14 residues. The trim removed 5 bases at V and 1 base at J, leaving 4 bases unmatched. This CDR3 reads CASSEGTAQETQYF. As DNA, the CDR3 is TGTGCCAGCAGCGAGGGGACAGCCCAAGAGACCCAGTACTTC.

The chain links TRBV6-5 to TRBJ1-1; TRBD1 is a possible D gene (5 bases). Germline CDR1 and CDR2: MNHEY and SVGAGI. CDR3 length equals 14 residues. Trimming took 4 bases from V and 3 from J, leaving 12 bases between them. CDR3 nucleotides: TGTGCCAGCAGTTCGGGGACCACCTACACTGAAGCTTTCTTT. Protein product: CASSSGTTYTEAFF.

The table lists this clonotype with many counts. The rearrangement links TRBV2 to TRBJ1-4; 8 nucleotides line up with TRBD1. Trimming cost V 2 bases and J 4 bases; bases outside gene matches: 6. Germline lookup yields CDR1 SNHLY and CDR2 FYNNEI. The CDR3 is made up of 16 amino acids. CDR3 DNA: TGTGCCAGCAGTGAAAACGGACAGGGCCATAATGAAAAACTGTTTTTT. Protein: CASSENGQGHNEKLFF.

This clonotype has more than one count but fewer than ten. The chain is built from TRBV6-6 and TRBJ2-6; 8 bases align to TRBD1. CDR1 and CDR2 from the germline V gene are MNHNY and SVGAGI (reference sequence). The CDR3 consists of 16 residues. V lost 5 bases and J lost 2; bases outside the gene matches: 5. The CDR3 DNA is TGTGCCAGCAGTCACCGGACAGGGACTGGGGCCAACGTCCTGACTTTC. It codes for CASSHRTGTGANVLTF.

This chain links TRBV25-1 with TRBJ2-7, with TRBD1 matching 9 bases. Germline V gene data show CDR1 as MGHDK and CDR2 as SYGVNS. Trimming took 4 bases from V and 7 from J; bases not matched to a gene: 14. CDR3 length equals 16 residues. CDR3 protein: CASSATAGTGSGEQYF. CDR3 coding DNA: TGTGCCAGCAGTGCTACGGCTGGGACAGGGTCGGGGGAGCAGTACTTC.

The chain recombines TRBV7-2 with TRBJ1-2, with D perhaps matching TRBD1 (6 bases). The germline V gene encodes CDR1 SGHTA and CDR2 FQGNSA. Deletions cut 1 base from V and 4 bases from J, with 10 bases between. The CDR3 consists of 14 residues. CDR3 nucleotides: TGTGCCAGCAGCTTAGGGGGGCTGGGCTATGGCTACACCTTC. Its protein is CASSLGGLGYGYTF.

This clonotype was counted at least ten times. This rearrangement joins TRBV4-1 to TRBJ1-1; no clear D gene. CDR3 length equals 13 residues. Germline V gene lookup returns CDR1 MGHRA and CDR2 YSYEKL. V lost 6 bases and J 0 bases, leaving 8 bases between the germline ends. The CDR3 nucleotides read TGCGCCAGCAGATTGTTGGTGAACACTGAAGCTTTCTTT. Its protein product is CASRLLVNTEAFF.

This chain connects TRBV28 to TRBJ2-5; 9 bases align to TRBD2. With 1 base clipped from V and 5 bases from J, the junction kept 11 bases outside the gene matches. Germline CDR1 is MDHEN and CDR2 is SYDVKM. This CDR3 has 17 residues. The CDR3 nucleotides read TGTGCCAGCAGTTTATATCTGCGGCTAGCGGGATACGAGACCCAGTACTTC. Encoded protein: CASSLYLRLAGYETQYF.

The genes are TRBV2 and TRBJ2-5; D may correspond to TRBD1 or TRBD2 (5 bases each). Germline V gene data show CDR1 as SNHLY and CDR2 as FYNNEI. V gave up 3 bases and J gave up 7 bases, with 12 bases separating them. The CDR3 consists of 13 residues. The CDR3 here is CASSEAGQGTQYF. The DNA of the CDR3 is TGTGCCAGCAGTGAGGCGGGTCAGGGGACCCAGTACTTC.

This clonotype has at least ten counts. V is TRBV30 and J is TRBJ1-1, with a weak D call TRBD1 (5 bases). The CDR3 runs 12 residues. Trimming removed 4 bases from V and 5 bases from J, with 11 bases in between. Germline V lookup: CDR1 GTSNPN, CDR2 SVGIG (reference sequence). CDR3 sequence reads: CAWNSGRTEAFF. The DNA for the CDR3 is TGTGCCTGGAATTCAGGGCGTACTGAAGCTTTCTTT.

This clonotype occurred many times. The genes are TRBV7-3 and TRBJ2-7, with 11 positions matching TRBD2. The V gene end was trimmed by 0 bases and the J gene end by 5 bases; junction bases not matched to a gene: 12. CDR1 and CDR2 (germline): SGHTA, FQGTGA. The CDR3 contains 18 residues. CDR3 loop: CASSLTPPGSGRAHEQYF. The CDR3, as DNA: TGTGCCAGCAGCTTAACCCCCCCGGGTAGCGGGAGGGCCCACGAGCAGTACTTC.

This clonotype has a count of ten or more. The rearrangement joins TRBV19 to TRBJ1-3; maybe TRBD1 (5 bases). In germline, CDR1 is LNHDA, CDR2 SQIVND (reference sequence). Trimming removed 5 bases from V and 7 bases from J, with 12 bases in between. The CDR3 sequence is 13 residues long. CDR3 in DNA: TGTGCCAGTAGTTGGGCAGGGACGAACACCATATATTTT. Translating gives CASSWAGTNTIYF.

This clonotype was observed a single time. The rearrangement links TRBV15 to TRBJ2-3; D may be TRBD2 (6 bases). Trimming took 0 bases from V and 3 from J, leaving 13 bases between them. From germline, CDR1 is LNHNV and CDR2 YYDKDF (reference sequence). The CDR3 runs 16 residues. In DNA form, the CDR3 reads TGTGCCACCAGCAGAGATGGAGGGGCGGGAACAGATACGCAGTATTTT. Protein sequence: CATSRDGGAGTDTQYF.

J is TRBJ2-2 and V is TRBV7-3; 9 positions agree with TRBD2. Germline CDR1 reads SGHTA; CDR2 reads FQGTGA. The CDR3 consists of 15 residues. Losses at the gene ends were 2 bases for V and 5 bases for J; bases not matched to a gene: 3. CDR3 sequence: CASSLGTSRTGELFF. DNA for the CDR3: TGTGCCAGCAGCTTAGGGACTAGCAGAACCGGGGAGCTGTTTTTT.

The CDR3 sequence is CASSLLQGAHSSTDTQYF. The CDR3 nucleotides read TGTGCCAGCAGCTTATTGCAGGGGGCTCATTCTAGCACAGATACGCAGTATTTT. The chain is built from TRBV7-9 and TRBJ2-3; 8 positions agree with TRBD1. Germline lookup yields CDR1 SEHNR and CDR2 FQNEAQ (reference sequence). CDR3 size: 18 residues. The ends lost 2 bases at V and 0 bases at J; junction bases unmatched: 10.

This chain connects TRBV29-1 to TRBJ1-3; the match to TRBD1 covers 7 bases. CDR3 size: 16 residues. The J segment lost 8 bases and the V segment lost 6 bases, leaving 19 bases of the junction unmatched. Germline V CDR1 and CDR2: SQVTM, ANQGSEA. As DNA, the CDR3 is TGCAGCGTGAACCACCGGGACAGTTACTATGGCTACACCATATATTTT. Its translation: CSVNHRDSYYGYTIYF.

The chain employs TRBV2 and TRBJ2-7; TRBD1 is a possible D gene (6 bases). Germline V gene lookup returns CDR1 SNHLY and CDR2 FYNNEI. CDR3 length: 13 amino acids. The V gene lost 7 bases and the J gene lost 3 bases, with 13 bases spanning the gap. The CDR3 sequence is CASNSGAGYEQYF. In DNA form, the CDR3 reads TGTGCCAGCAACTCAGGGGCTGGCTACGAGCAGTACTTC.

This clonotype has a handful of counts. The CDR3 sequence: CASSLVLSADTEAFF. The CDR3 DNA is TGTGCCAGCAGCTTAGTGCTGTCAGCCGACACTGAAGCTTTCTTT. The V and J genes are TRBV7-2 and TRBJ1-1; unclear D gene. CDR1 is SGHTA and CDR2 is FQGNSA in the germline V gene. The CDR3 is 15 residues long. V was trimmed by 1 base and J by 3 bases, leaving 12 bases between them.

At least ten counts were recorded for this clonotype. The chain has TRBV6-1 and TRBJ1-6; weak D call: TRBD1 (6 bases). V shed 0 bases and J shed 6 bases, with 12 bases lying between them. CDR1 and CDR2 from the germline V gene are MNHNS and SASEGT. This CDR3 contains 16 residues. The CDR3, as DNA: TGTGCCAGCAGTGAAGCGCCCGGGGGCTCTAATTCACCCCTCCACTTT. Its translation is CASSEAPGGSNSPLHF.

The CDR3 DNA follows: TGTGCCACCAGCAGAGATCGAAACGAGCAGTACTTC. This gives the protein CATSRDRNEQYF. V usage is TRBV15 and J usage is TRBJ2-7, with unresolved D. The CDR3 is 12 residues long. V lost 0 bases and J lost 5, with 5 bases in between. Germline CDR1 and CDR2: LNHNV and YYDKDF (reference sequence).

At least ten counts were recorded for this clonotype. V is TRBV5-1 and J is TRBJ2-2, with TRBD2 matching over 7 bases. Germline V gives CDR1 SGHRS, CDR2 YFSETQ. The CDR3 is 15 amino acids. V was pared by 4 bases and J by 6 bases, with 9 bases of the junction left unmatched. The CDR3: CASSGIAGDPGELFF. The CDR3 bases are TGCGCCAGCAGCGGGATTGCGGGAGATCCCGGGGAGCTGTTTTTT.

This clonotype has ten or more counts. The junction shows a germline mismatch at one end, possibly a read error. The V and J genes are TRBV12-3 or TRBV12-4 and TRBJ2-7; either TRBD1 or TRBD2 may fit D (5 bases each). The length of the CDR3 is 14 residues. The CDR3 bases are TGTGCCAGCAGCTTAGGTCGAGGGGCCTACGAGCAGTACTTC. This sequence encodes CASSLGRGAYEQYF.

This clonotype appeared a few times. J is TRBJ1-6 and V is TRBV27; D is ambiguous. CDR1 and CDR2 (germline): MNHEY, SMNVEV (reference sequence). The CDR3 runs 18 residues. Between the trimmed V and J ends, which lost 0 bases and 10 bases, there was a span of 22 bases. The CDR3 DNA is TGTGCCAGCAGTTTATCGTTGCGGGGAGGTTCATTTGAGTCACCCCTCCACTTT. Translated, it gives CASSLSLRGGSFESPLHF.